This T cell receptor (beta chain) originates from a study of blood T cell repertoires in COVID-19. This CDR3 comprises 20 residues. Germline V gene lookup returns CDR1 MNHEY and CDR2 SMNVEV (reference sequence). V trimming: 5 bases; J trimming: 2 bases; junction bases outside the gene matches: 19. In the original processing: For nucleated cells, counts were estimated from reference gene primer amplification. Assay used: immunoSEQ multiplex PCR; TCRdb lists only in-frame clones, some missing. V and J calls and clone size are copied from that table; D and trimming were computed from the DNA. The data show a few hundred thousand clones, 85% to 90% seen once.

This TCR derives from a young woman with acute COVID-19. The sequenced sample consisted of PBMCs or T cells enriched from blood (not recorded which). V is TRBV27 and J is TRBJ2-1; TRBD2 matches at 9 bases. The CDR3 sequence: CASSPHGVVRLAETYNEQFF. DNA of the CDR3: TGTGCCAGCAGTCCCCACGGGGTGGTCAGACTAGCGGAAACCTACAATGAGCAGTTCTTC.